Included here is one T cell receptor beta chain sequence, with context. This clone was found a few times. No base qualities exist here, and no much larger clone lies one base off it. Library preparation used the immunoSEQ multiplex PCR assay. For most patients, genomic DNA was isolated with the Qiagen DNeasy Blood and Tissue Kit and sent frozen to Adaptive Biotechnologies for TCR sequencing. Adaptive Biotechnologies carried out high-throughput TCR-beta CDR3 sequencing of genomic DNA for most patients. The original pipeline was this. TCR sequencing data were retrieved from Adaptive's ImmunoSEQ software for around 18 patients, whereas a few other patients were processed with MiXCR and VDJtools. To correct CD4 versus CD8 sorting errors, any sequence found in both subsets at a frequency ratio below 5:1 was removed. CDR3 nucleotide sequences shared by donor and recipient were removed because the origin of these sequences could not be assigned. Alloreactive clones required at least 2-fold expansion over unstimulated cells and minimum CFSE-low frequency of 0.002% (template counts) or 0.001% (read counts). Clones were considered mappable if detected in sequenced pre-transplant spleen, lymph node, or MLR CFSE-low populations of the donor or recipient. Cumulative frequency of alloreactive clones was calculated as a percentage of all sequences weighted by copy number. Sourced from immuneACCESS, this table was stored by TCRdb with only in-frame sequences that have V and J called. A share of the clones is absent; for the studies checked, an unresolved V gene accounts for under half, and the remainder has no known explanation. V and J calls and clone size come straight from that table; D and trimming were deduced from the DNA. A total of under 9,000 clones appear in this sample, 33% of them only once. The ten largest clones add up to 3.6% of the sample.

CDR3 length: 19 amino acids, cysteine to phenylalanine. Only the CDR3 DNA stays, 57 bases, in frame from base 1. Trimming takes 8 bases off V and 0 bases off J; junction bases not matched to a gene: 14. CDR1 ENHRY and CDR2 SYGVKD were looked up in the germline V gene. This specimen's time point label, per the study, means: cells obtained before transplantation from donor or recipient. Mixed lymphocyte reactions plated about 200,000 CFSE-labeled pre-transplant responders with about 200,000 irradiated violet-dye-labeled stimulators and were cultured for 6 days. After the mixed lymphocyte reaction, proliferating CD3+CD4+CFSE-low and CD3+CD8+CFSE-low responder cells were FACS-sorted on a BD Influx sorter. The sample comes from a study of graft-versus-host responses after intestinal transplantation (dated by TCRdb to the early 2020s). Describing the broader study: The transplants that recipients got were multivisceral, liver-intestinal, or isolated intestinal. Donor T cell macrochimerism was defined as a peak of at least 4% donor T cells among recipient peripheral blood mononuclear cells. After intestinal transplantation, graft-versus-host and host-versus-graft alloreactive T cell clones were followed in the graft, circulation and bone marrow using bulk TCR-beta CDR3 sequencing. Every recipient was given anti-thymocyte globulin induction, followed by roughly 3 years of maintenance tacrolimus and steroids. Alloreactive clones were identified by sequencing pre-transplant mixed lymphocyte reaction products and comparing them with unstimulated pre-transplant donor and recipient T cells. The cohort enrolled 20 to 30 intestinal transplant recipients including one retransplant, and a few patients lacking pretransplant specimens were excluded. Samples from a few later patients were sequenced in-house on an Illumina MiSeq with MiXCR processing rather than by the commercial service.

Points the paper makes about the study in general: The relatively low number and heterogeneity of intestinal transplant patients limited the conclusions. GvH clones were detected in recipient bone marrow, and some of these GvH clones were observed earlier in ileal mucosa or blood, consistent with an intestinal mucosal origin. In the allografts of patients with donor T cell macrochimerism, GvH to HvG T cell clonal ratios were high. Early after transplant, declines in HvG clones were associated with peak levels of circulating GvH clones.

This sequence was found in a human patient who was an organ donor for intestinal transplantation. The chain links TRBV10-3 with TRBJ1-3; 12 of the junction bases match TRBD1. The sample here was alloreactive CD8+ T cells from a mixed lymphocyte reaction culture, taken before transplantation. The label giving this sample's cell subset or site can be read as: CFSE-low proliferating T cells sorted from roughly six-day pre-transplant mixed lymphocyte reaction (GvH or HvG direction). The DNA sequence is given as TGTGCCATCCACGAGCCAGGGACAGGGGGCCGTCACTCTGGAAACACCATATATTTT. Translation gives CAIHEPGTGGRHSGNTIYF.